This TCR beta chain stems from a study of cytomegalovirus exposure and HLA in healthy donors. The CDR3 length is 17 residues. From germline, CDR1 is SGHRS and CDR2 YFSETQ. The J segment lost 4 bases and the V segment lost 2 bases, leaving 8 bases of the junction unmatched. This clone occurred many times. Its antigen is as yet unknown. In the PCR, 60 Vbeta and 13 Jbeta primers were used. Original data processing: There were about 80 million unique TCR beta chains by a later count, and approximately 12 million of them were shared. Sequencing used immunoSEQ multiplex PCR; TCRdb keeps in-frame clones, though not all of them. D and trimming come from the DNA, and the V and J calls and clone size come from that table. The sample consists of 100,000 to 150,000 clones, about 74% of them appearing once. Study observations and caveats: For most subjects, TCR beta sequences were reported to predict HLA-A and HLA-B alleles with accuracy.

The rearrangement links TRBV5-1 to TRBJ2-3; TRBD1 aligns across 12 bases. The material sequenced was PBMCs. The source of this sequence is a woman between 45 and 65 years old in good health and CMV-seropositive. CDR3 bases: TGCGCCAGCAGCTTTATCGGGACAGGGGGCCGTGCAGATACGCAGTATTTT. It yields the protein CASSFIGTGGRADTQYF. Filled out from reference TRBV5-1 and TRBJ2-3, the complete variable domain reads KAGVTQTPRYLIKTRGQQVTLSCSPISGHRSVSWYQQTPGQGLQFLFEYFSETQRNKGNFPGRFSGRQFSNSRSEMNVSTLELGDSALYLCASSFIGTGGRADTQYFGPGTRLTVL.